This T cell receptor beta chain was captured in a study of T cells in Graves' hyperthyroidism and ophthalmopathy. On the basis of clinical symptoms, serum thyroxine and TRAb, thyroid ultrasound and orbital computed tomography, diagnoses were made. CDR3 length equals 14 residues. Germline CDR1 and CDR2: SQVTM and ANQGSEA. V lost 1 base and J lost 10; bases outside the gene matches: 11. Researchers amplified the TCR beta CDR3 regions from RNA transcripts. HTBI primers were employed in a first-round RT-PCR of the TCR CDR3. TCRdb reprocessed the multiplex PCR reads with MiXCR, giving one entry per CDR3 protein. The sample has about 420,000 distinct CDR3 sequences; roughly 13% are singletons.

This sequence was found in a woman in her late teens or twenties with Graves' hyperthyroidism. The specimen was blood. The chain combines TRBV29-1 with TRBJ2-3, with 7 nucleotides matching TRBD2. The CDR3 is CSVEGGGDQISQYF. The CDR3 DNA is TGCAGCGTTGAAGGGGGGGGGGACCAGATATCGCAGTATTTT.